These 21 T cell receptor beta chains came from one sample sequenced in a study of CD8 T cells in ankylosing spondylitis. TCRdb redid the calling of the 5' RACE reads with MiXCR, one entry per CDR3 protein. This repertoire shows nearly 25,000 distinct CDR3 sequences, about a sixth found once; its top ten account for around 28%. Input material: blood. The receptors come from a male donor with ankylosing spondylitis or in good health (not recorded which).

V usage is TRBV19 and J usage is TRBJ2-2, with TRBD1 matching over 9 bases. Germline-derived CDR1 and CDR2 are LNHDA and SQIVND (reference sequence). The trim removed 9 bases at V and 4 bases at J, leaving 15 bases unmatched. The CDR3 extends over 17 amino acids. CDR3 sequence: CASRHPTGGPGTGELFF. In DNA, the CDR3 is TGTGCCAGCCGACACCCGACAGGGGGACCGGGCACCGGGGAGCTGTTTTTT.

This clonotype came up many times. The rearrangement joins TRBV7-2 to TRBJ2-3, with 8 bases matching TRBD2. Germline trimming cut 5 bases from V and 6 bases from J; bases unmatched to any gene: 10. The CDR3 runs to 15 residues. The V gene's germline CDR1 is SGHTA and CDR2 FQGNSA. This CDR3 is CASSPIAGTGDTQYF. DNA for the CDR3: TGTGCCAGCAGCCCGATAGCGGGGACGGGGGATACGCAGTATTTT.

This chain connects TRBV11-1 to TRBJ2-5; D call uncertain. The V end was cut by 5 bases, the J end by 0 bases, with 7 bases between. Germline CDR1 is SGHAT and CDR2 is FQDESV (reference sequence). The CDR3 consists of 13 residues. In DNA form, the CDR3 reads TGTGCCAGCAGCCCTTCGCACCAAGAGACCCAGTACTTC. Its protein product is CASSPSHQETQYF.

The table lists this clonotype with a few counts. The chain combines TRBV2 with TRBJ2-4, with a tentative D call TRBD2 (6 bases). This CDR3 has 14 residues. Trimming took off 10 bases at V and 0 bases at J, with 13 bases between the two ends. Germline loops: CDR1 SNHLY, CDR2 FYNNEI. CDR3 sequence (DNA): TGTGCCACCCTCAGCGGGTTAGCCAAAAACATTCAGTACTTC. It encodes CATLSGLAKNIQYF.

The genes are TRBV5-1 and TRBJ2-2, with 9 bases aligning to TRBD2. Germline V lookup: CDR1 SGHRS, CDR2 YFSETQ. The CDR3 totals 13 residues. V shed 7 bases, J shed 5 bases, and the junction held 3 bases outside the gene matches. The CDR3 region has the DNA TGCGCCAGCCATAGCGGGAGTACCGGGGAGCTGTTTTTT. Translated, it gives CASHSGSTGELFF.

This clonotype occurred many times. This chain joins TRBV6-2 or TRBV6-3 and TRBJ1-1, with 8 bases that match TRBD1. CDR1 is MNHEY, CDR2 SVGEGT, per germline. V lost 5 bases and J lost 6; bases outside the gene matches: 8. The CDR3 is 14 residues long. The CDR3 is CASSPGGRRSEAFF. CDR3 coding DNA: TGTGCCAGCAGTCCAGGGGGCCGGAGGTCTGAAGCTTTCTTT.

This clonotype was seen many times. The chain has TRBV28 and TRBJ2-1, with TRBD2 matching 11 bases. The germline V gene encodes CDR1 MDHEN and CDR2 SYDVKM. The CDR3 is 15 residues long. V lost 6 bases and J lost 3; bases outside the gene matches: 4. This chain's CDR3 is CASRLAGGNYNEQFF. CDR3 DNA: TGTGCCAGCAGATTAGCGGGAGGGAACTACAATGAGCAGTTCTTC.

This clonotype appeared many times. The V gene is TRBV12-3 or TRBV12-4, the J gene TRBJ1-2; the D gene is possibly TRBD1 (5 bases). V lost 2 bases and J 4 bases, leaving 11 bases between the germline ends. CDR3 length: 14 residues. The CDR3 is CASSLQADSYGYTF. The CDR3 nucleotides are TGTGCCAGCAGTTTACAAGCAGACAGCTATGGCTACACCTTC.

This clonotype occurred a few times. V usage is TRBV7-8 and J usage is TRBJ2-3; TRBD2 agrees at 8 bases. Germline assignment: CDR1 SGHVS and CDR2 FQNEAQ. J gave up 0 bases and V 3 bases, and 8 bases lay outside the gene matches. The CDR3 runs to 17 residues. DNA of the CDR3: TGTGCCAGCAGCTTGTTCATAGCGGGGCACAGCACAGATACGCAGTATTTT. Protein sequence: CASSLFIAGHSTDTQYF.

This chain links TRBV21-1 with TRBJ1-2. TRBV21-1 is assigned pseudogene status. The CDR3 spans 15 residues. The CDR3 DNA sequence: TGTGCCAGCAGCCTATTGACGAGGGAGAGCTATGGCTACACCTTC. Its translation: CASSLLTRESYGYTF.

This clonotype was seen a handful of times. The chain combines TRBV11-2 with TRBJ2-7, with D perhaps given as TRBD1 or TRBD2 (5 bases each). This CDR3 has 14 residues. Germline CDR1 is SGHAT and CDR2 is FQNNGV. V shed 5 bases and J shed 1 base, with 12 bases lying between them. The CDR3 is CASSHWGWSYEQYF. CDR3 sequence (DNA): TGTGCCAGCAGCCACTGGGGGTGGTCCTACGAGCAGTACTTC.

The chain joins TRBV20-1 to TRBJ2-2; D is uncertain. V dropped 1 base and J dropped 1 base, with 7 bases sitting between them. CDR3 length equals 14 residues. Germline assignment: CDR1 DFQATT and CDR2 SNEGSKA (reference sequence). The CDR3 sequence is CSARVAGNTGELFF. The CDR3 bases are TGCAGTGCTAGAGTGGCAGGGAACACCGGGGAGCTGTTTTTT.

This clonotype was observed a handful of times. The chain joins TRBV6-5 to TRBJ2-7, with D perhaps TRBD1 or TRBD2 (5 bases each). V lost 7 bases and J lost 5, with 9 bases in between. This CDR3 spans 11 amino acids. Looked up from germline, CDR1 is MNHEY and CDR2 is SVGAGI. CDR3 in DNA: TGTGCCAGCAAGGGGAGTAACGAGCAGTACTTC. It encodes CASKGSNEQYF.

This clonotype was recorded many times. Here the CDR3 DNA reads TGTGCCAGCAGCTTAGCGGATTTAGAAGCTTTCTTT. This codes for CASSLADLEAFF. V gene TRBV7-9 combines with J gene TRBJ1-1; D unclear. V was clipped by 0 bases and J by 8 bases, with 7 bases between them. This CDR3 comprises 12 residues. Germline V gene data show CDR1 as SEHNR and CDR2 as FQNEAQ (reference sequence).

On this clonotype itself: A much larger clonotype is one base distant, so this may be a read error. The chain employs TRBV6-2 or TRBV6-3 and TRBJ2-7; the match to TRBD1 covers 7 bases. This CDR3 has 15 residues. In germline, CDR1 is MNHEY, CDR2 SVGEGT. The CDR3 bases are TGTACCAGCAGTAACCGACAGGGCCAATTCAACGAGCAGTACGTC. Its translation is CTSSNRQGQFNEQYV.

This clonotype has only a few counts. The chain carries TRBV12-3 or TRBV12-4 and TRBJ1-1; possible D gene TRBD1, 5 bases. V gave up 3 bases and J gave up 5 bases, with 13 bases separating them. The CDR3 sequence is 14 residues long. CDR3 DNA: TGTGCCAGCAGTTTCGGGACGGTGGGGACTGAAGCTTTCTTT. Translated: CASSFGTVGTEAFF.

This chain joins TRBV3-1 and TRBJ2-5; 15 nucleotides align to TRBD2. CDR1 LGHDT and CDR2 YNNKEL come from the germline V gene (reference sequence). With 3 bases clipped from V and 5 bases from J, the junction kept 16 bases outside the gene matches. CDR3 length: 20 residues. The CDR3 protein is CASSQIGLAGGQLILETQYF. The CDR3 coding sequence is TGTGCCAGCAGCCAGATAGGACTAGCGGGAGGGCAATTAATCCTCGAGACCCAGTACTTC.

Only a few counts were recorded for this clonotype. This chain uses TRBV4-3 with TRBJ2-2; D is unclear. The CDR3 is 14 residues long. CDR1 and CDR2 from the germline V gene are LGHNA and YSLEER. Trimming removed 0 bases from V and 3 bases from J, with 5 bases in between. The CDR3 loop reads CASSQDKHTGELFF. CDR3 nucleotide sequence: TGCGCCAGCAGCCAAGATAAGCACACCGGGGAGCTGTTTTTT.

This clonotype was observed at least ten times. The rearrangement uses TRBV4-1 and TRBJ1-4; a possible D gene is TRBD1 (5 bases). There are 14 residues in the CDR3. Germline CDR1 reads MGHRA; CDR2 reads YSYEKL. Trimming shortened V by 5 bases and J by 7 bases, and 14 bases separated the two germline ends. CDR3 nucleotides: TGCGCCAGCAGCAGGGGACTCCAGACTGAAAAACTGTTTTTT. This translates into CASSRGLQTEKLFF.

This clonotype occurred a few times. The chain joins TRBV28 to TRBJ1-1; D is unclear. The V gene lost 2 bases and the J gene lost 3 bases, with 7 bases spanning the gap. Germline V gene data show CDR1 as MDHEN and CDR2 as SYDVKM. The CDR3 covers 13 residues. In DNA form, the CDR3 reads TGTGCCAGCAGTTTAGGGTTAGACACTGAAGCTTTCTTT. Translation: CASSLGLDTEAFF.

This clonotype has a count of ten or more. The chain is built from TRBV10-3 and TRBJ2-2; 8 bases are a match to TRBD1. Losses at the gene ends were 10 bases for V and 1 base for J; bases not matched to a gene: 8. This CDR3 comprises 15 residues. The germline CDR1 and CDR2 sequences are ENHRY and SYGVKD. The CDR3, as DNA: TGTGCCACACATACTGGGACAGGGAACACCGGGGAGCTGTTTTTT. Translating gives CATHTGTGNTGELFF.